The following is a T cell receptor (beta chain) sequence with its context. Its cognate antigen has yet to be identified. It has no much larger one-base neighbor in the sample; base qualities were not kept. This sample is drawn from a study of T cells after posttransplantation cyclophosphamide (dated by TCRdb to between 2015 and 2016). Broadly, across the study: The study tracked T cell repertoire reconstitution by TRB sequencing after myeloablative bone marrow transplantation using posttransplantation cyclophosphamide as GVHD prophylaxis. Samples from approximately 37 PTCy-treated patients, along with samples from some 16 of their related bone marrow donors, underwent antigen receptor sequencing. Blood from all 30 or so PTCy patients with 1-year posttransplant specimens was subjected to TRB sequencing. In 3 patients, up to 3 additional blood samples taken between 2 and 5.2 years after transplant also underwent TRB sequencing, as did pretransplant blood from several patients. Because TRA and TRB clonality correlated tightly in roughly 10 samples, the subsequent TCR analyses were limited to TRB only. Public TRB sequences were checked against a database of over 3,500 sequences associated with responses to pathogens, tumor antigens, self-antigens and alloantigens.

Genomic DNA was the input for TRB sequencing, which was run either with the immunoSEQ assay at survey resolution or with the hsTCRB kit. The published analysis was carried out like this. Initial read processing used immunoSEQ software, and repertoire analyses used the LymphoSeq R package. Clonality was computed as 1 minus normalized Shannon entropy, and a Gini coefficient was also calculated for each TRB dataset. To infer phenotypes in unsorted samples, TRB sequences from sorted subsets of the recipient or donor were mapped onto the unsorted samples of the same recipient. Imported from immuneACCESS, the table was reduced by TCRdb to in-frame sequences with V and J called. These copies leave out some clones; in studies compared against another copy, an unresolved V gene accounts for under half, and the cause of the remainder is not known. Clone size and the V and J calls come from that table; the DNA yielded D and trimming. The sample table holds approximately 10,000 clones, of which around 90% were seen once. Clones ranked in the top ten supply 3.5% to 5% of the sample.

V is trimmed back by 5 bases and J by 7 bases, and the junction contains 6 bases that no gene match accounts for. Including the terminal cysteine and phenylalanine, the CDR3 comprises 14 residues. The CDR3 DNA has 42 bases and is translated from base 1. The germline V gene (reference sequence) gives CDR1 as LNHDA and CDR2 as SQIVND. A control cohort of about 11 patients who had been given myeloablative marrow transplants with methotrexate plus a calcineurin inhibitor was sampled 1 year after transplant. Peripheral blood and bone marrow mononuclear cells were isolated by Ficoll-Hypaque density centrifugation and cryopreserved. Broad study findings and their caveats: The TRB repertoires of T cells infiltrating skin or GI tract showed only limited overlap with the TRB repertoires of T cells in blood. Donor-recipient similarity was low at 1-2 months but increased during the first year, and donor CD8+ memory clones often dominated later blood repertoires. Across the 45 patients, TRB clonality was highly associated with recipient CMV seropositivity and CMV reactivation, and diversity with PTCy was similar to that in the CNI/methotrexate controls.

This TCR was sampled from a male patient in his fifties who received an allogeneic stem cell transplant from an unrelated donor, was CMV-positive, and had chronic GVHD only. Some T cells may derive from the graft donor when a transplant has been performed. This sample comprised PBMCs, obtained just over 440 days after allogeneic stem cell transplant with calcineurin inhibitor and methotrexate. The receptor chain draws on TRBV19 and TRBJ2-7; TRBD1 lines up with 12 middle nucleotides. The DNA sequence is TGTGCCAGTAGTTTCGGGACAGGGGGCCGGGAGCAGTACTTC. This codes for CASSFGTGGREQYF.